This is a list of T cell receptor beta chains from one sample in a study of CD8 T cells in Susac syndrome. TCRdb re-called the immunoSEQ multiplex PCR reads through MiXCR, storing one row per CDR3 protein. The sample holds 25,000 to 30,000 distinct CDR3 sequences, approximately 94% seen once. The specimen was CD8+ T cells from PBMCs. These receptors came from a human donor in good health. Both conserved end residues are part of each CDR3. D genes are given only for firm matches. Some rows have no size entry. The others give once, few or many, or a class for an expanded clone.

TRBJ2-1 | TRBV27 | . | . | TGTGCCAGCAGTCCCCGGCGGGGGCGCATGAATGAGCAGTTCTTC | CASSPRRGRMNEQFF
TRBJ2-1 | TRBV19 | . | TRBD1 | TGTGCCAGTAGTTCTTCGACAGGGGGAATGTCATGGAATGAGCAGTTCTTC | CASSSSTGGMSWNEQFF
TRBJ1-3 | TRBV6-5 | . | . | TGTGCCAGCAGTTACGGAGCTGGGGGAAACACCATATATTTT | CASSYGAGGNTIYF
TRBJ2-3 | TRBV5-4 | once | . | TGTGCCAGCAGCTGGATGCGAGATACGCAGTATTTT | CASSWMRDTQYF
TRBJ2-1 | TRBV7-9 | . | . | TGTGCCAGCAGCCGCAACGTAAGGGGCGCCCACAATGAGCAGTTCTTC | CASSRNVRGAHNEQFF
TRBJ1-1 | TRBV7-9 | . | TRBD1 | TGTGCCAGCAGGTCACAGGGGGCCGACACTGAAGCTTTCTTT | CASRSQGADTEAFF
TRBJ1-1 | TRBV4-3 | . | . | TGCGCCAGCAGCCAAGCTAAGAACACTGAAGCTTTCTTT | CASSQAKNTEAFF
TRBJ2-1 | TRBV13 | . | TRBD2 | TGTGCCAGCAGCTCCCTAGCGGGGGGGCCATGGGAGCAGTTCTTC | CASSSLAGGPWEQFF
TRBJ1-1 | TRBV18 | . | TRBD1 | TGTGCCAGCTCACCATCCGTGGGACAGGGCAACACTGAAGCTTTCTTT | CASSPSVGQGNTEAFF
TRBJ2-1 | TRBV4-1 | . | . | TGCGCCAGCAGCCTGGGGAGGGGGGGGAATGAGCAGTTCTTC | CASSLGRGGNEQFF
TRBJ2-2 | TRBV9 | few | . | TGTGCCAGCAGCGTAAGGCAGGGCCCCACCGGGGAGTTGTTTTTT | CASSVRQGPTGELFF
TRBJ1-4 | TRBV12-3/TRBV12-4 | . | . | TGTGCCAGCAGTTTCGCAGGGCGTAAACTGTTTTTT | CASSFAGRKLFF
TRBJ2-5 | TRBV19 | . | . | TGTGCCAGTAGTAAAGGTTACCAAGAGACCCAGTACTTC | CASSKGYQETQYF
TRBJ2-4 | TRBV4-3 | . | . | TGCGCCAGCAGCACCTACAGTGATGCCGGAAACATTCAGTACTTC | CASSTYSDAGNIQYF
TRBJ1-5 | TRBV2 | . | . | TGTGCCAGCAGTGTGTACCCAGGGATTACCAATCAGCCCCAGCATTTT | CASSVYPGITNQPQHF
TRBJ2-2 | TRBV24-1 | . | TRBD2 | TGTGCCACCAGTGATTCGGGACTAGCCTCTTCAACCACCGGGGAGCTGTTTTTT | CATSDSGLASSTTGELFF
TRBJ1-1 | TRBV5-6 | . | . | TGTGCCAGCAGCTCCACAGAGGTCATGAACACTGAAGCTTTCTTT | CASSSTEVMNTEAFF
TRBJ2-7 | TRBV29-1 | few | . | TGCAGCGTTGAACGGGGTGCCTACGAGCAGTACTTC | CSVERGAYEQYF
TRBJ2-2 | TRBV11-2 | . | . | TGTGCCAGCAGCTCACTAAGATCCCGGAACACCGGGGAGCTGTTTTTT | CASSSLRSRNTGELFF
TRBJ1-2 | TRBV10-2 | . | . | TGCGCCACCAAGGACAGTGCTAACTATGGCTACACCTTC | CATKDSANYGYTF
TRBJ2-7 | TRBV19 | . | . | TGTGCCAGTAGTATGGGCTACTCCTACGAGCAGTACTTC | CASSMGYSYEQYF
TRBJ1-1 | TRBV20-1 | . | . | TGCAGTGCTAGAGAGGAGGTTGGGGTGAACACTGAAGCTTTCTTT | CSAREEVGVNTEAFF
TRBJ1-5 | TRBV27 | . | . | TGTGCCAGCAGACTCGGAAGCAATCAGCCCCAGCATTTT | CASRLGSNQPQHF
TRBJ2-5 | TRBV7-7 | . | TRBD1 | TGTGCTAGCAGCCCCCGAGGACAGGATGAGAGGGTGACCCAGTACTTC | CASSPRGQDERVTQYF
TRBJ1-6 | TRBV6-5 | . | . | TGTGCCAGCAGTTACTCGGCGGGGGTGAGGATTTCACCCCTCCACTTT | CASSYSAGVRISPLHF
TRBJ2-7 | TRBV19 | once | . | TGTGCCAGTAGTATGGACCGTAGCTCCTACGAGCAGTACTTC | CASSMDRSSYEQYF
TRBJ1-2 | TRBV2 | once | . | TGTGCCAGCTTAACCGGGACCGGCTACACCTTC | CASLTGTGYTF
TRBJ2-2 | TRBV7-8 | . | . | TGTGCCAGCAACCTACCTCCCGGGGGCTGGAGCACCGGGGAGCTGTTTTTT | CASNLPPGGWSTGELFF
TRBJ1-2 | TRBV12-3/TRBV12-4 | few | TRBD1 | TGTGCCAGCAGTTTCGGGACAGACTATGGCTACACCTTC | CASSFGTDYGYTF
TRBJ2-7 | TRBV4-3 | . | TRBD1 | TGCGCCAGCAGCCAAGTCCGACAGGGTGTAAGGTACGAGCAGTACTTC | CASSQVRQGVRYEQYF
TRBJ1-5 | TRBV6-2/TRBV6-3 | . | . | TGTGCCAGCAGTCAAATGGGTCACAGGATCAGCAATCAGCCCCAGCATTTT | CASSQMGHRISNQPQHF
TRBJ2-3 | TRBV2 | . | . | TGTGCCAGCAGCCAGGATAGCGCAGATACGCAGTATTTT | CASSQDSADTQYF
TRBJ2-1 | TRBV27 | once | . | TGTGCCAGCAATGCACTCGGGCCGCACAATGAGCAGTTCTTC | CASNALGPHNEQFF
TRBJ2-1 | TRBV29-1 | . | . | TGCAGCGTTGAGGGGCTAGATGAGCAGTTCTTC | CSVEGLDEQFF
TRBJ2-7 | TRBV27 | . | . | TGTGCCACGGGGGACACATCAACCTACGAGCAGTACTTC | CATGDTSTYEQYF
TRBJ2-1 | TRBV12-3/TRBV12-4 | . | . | TGTGCCAGCAGCGGCGATGGTGAGCAGTTCTTC | CASSGDGEQFF
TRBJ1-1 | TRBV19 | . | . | TGTGCCAGTAGTATCCTTGACAAGGGGGCTGAAGCTTTCTTT | CASSILDKGAEAFF
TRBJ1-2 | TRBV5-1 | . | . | TGCGCCAGCAGCTTGGTTTCTGGCCAGCTAAATACCTTC | CASSLVSGQLNTF
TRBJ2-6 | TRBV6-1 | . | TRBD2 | TGTGCCAGCAGGCCCCCGACTAGCGGTGGGGGTGGGGCCAACGTCCTGACTTTC | CASRPPTSGGGGANVLTF
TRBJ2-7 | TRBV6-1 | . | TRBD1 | TGTGCCAGCTCTGACAGGGCCCCCTACGAGCAGTACTTC | CASSDRAPYEQYF
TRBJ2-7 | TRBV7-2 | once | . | TGTGCCAGCAGCCTGTCCGGACCTCATACCTACGAGCAGTACTTC | CASSLSGPHTYEQYF
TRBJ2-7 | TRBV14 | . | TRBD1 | TGTGCCAGCAGCCTCCTCCGGACAGGATCCTACGAGCAGTACTTC | CASSLLRTGSYEQYF
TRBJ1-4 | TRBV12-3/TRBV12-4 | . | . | TGTGCCAGCAGTTTAGCAGGGACTCCTAATGAAAAACTGTTTTTT | CASSLAGTPNEKLFF
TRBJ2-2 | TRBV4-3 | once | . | TGCGCCAGCAGCCAAGATAAGTACGGGGAGCTGTTTTTT | CASSQDKYGELFF
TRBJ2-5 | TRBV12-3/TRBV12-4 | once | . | TGTGCCAGCAGCCTCGACGGGGCGGGAGAGACCCAGTACTTC | CASSLDGAGETQYF
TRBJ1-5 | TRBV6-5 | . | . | TGTGCCAGCAGTTACCCGGGGGGGCTAATTTATAGCAATCAGCCCCAGCATTTT | CASSYPGGLIYSNQPQHF
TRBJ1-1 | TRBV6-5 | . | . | TGTGCCAGCAGTTACTCCAGGGCATCGGGGGACACTGAAGCTTTCTTT | CASSYSRASGDTEAFF
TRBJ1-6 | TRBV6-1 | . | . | TGTGCCAGCTTCAAAATGAGAGGCGCCTATAATTCACCCCTCCACTTT | CASFKMRGAYNSPLHF
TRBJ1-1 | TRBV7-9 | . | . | TGTGCCAGCAGCTCACAGTTGAACACTGAAGCTTTCTTT | CASSSQLNTEAFF
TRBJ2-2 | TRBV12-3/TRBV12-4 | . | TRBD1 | TGTGCCAGCAGTGACCGGGACAGCAACACCGGGGAGCTGTTTTTT | CASSDRDSNTGELFF
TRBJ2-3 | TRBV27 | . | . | TGTGCCAGCAGTTTGGCAGGGACAGATACGCAGTATTTT | CASSLAGTDTQYF
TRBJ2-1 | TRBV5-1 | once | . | TGCGCCAGCAGCCTGAGCAATGAGCAGTTCTTC | CASSLSNEQFF
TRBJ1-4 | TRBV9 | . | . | TGTGCCAGCAGCTACAGGGCAACTAATGAAAAACTGTTTTTT | CASSYRATNEKLFF
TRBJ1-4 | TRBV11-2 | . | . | TGTGCCAGCACCTCATTGATAGTGACAGCCGCAACTAATGAAAAACTGTTTTTT | CASTSLIVTAATNEKLFF
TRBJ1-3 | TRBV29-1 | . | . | TGCAGCGTTGAAGTCGGAGCTGGACTGGTAAACACCATATATTTT | CSVEVGAGLVNTIYF